The subject of this entry is one T cell receptor beta chain. Germline CDR1 and CDR2: SGHAT and FQNNGV. V was shortened by 0 bases and J by 8 bases, with 4 bases between the two germline ends. CDR3 length: 11 residues. The sample originates from a study of blood T cell repertoires in COVID-19. Clones were read by immunoSEQ multiplex PCR, and TCRdb kept only the in-frame ones, dropping some. The sample contains some 300,000 clones, 90% of which appear only once. The rearrangement uses TRBV11-2 and TRBJ1-1, with no clear D. Sequencing used peripheral blood. The origin of this receptor is a woman between 40 and 50 years old with COVID-19, enrolled during active disease. CDR3 nucleotide sequence: TGTGCCAGCAGCTTAGATTCAGAAGCTTTCTTT. Residues: CASSLDSEAFF. The complete variable domain, with remaining parts taken from reference TRBV11-2 and TRBJ1-1, reads EAGVAQSPRYKIIEKRQSVAFWCNPISGHATLYWYQQILGQGPKLLIQFQNNGVVDDSQLPKDRFSAERLKGVDSTLKIQPAKLEDSAVYLCASSLDSEAFFGQGTRLTVV.